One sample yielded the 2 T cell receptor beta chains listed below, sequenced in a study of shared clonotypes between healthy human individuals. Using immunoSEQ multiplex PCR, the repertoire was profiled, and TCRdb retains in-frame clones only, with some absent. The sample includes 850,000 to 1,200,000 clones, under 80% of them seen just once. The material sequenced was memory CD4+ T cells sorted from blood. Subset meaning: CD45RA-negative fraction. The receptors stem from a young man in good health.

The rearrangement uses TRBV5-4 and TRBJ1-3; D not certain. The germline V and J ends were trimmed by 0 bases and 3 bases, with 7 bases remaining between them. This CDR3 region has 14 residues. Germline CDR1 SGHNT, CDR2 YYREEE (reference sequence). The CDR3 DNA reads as TGTGCCAGCAGCTTGGCCAACAGTGGAAACACCATATATTTT. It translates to CASSLANSGNTIYF.

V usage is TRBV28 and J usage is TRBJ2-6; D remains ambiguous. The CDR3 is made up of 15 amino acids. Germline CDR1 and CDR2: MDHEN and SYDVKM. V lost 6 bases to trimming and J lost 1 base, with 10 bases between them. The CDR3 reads CASRPAGSGANVLTF. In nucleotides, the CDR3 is TGTGCCAGCAGGCCCGCTGGATCTGGGGCCAACGTCCTGACTTTC.